The 10 T cell receptor beta chains listed next were all sequenced from one sample in a study of regulatory T cells in long-lasting Graves disease. Time point reported: newly diagnosed GD, antithyroid drugs for less than 3 months. The authors made the TCR library using RNA they extracted from PBMCs. Libraries of TCR beta came from iRepertoire HTBI primers plus Arm-PCR of CDR3 regions. One entry per CDR3 protein, called by TCRdb with MiXCR from the multiplex PCR reads. This table has about 500,000 distinct CDR3 sequences, about 11% appearing once. This same sample was also part of a study on T cells in Graves' hyperthyroidism and ophthalmopathy.

The sample consisted of peripheral blood mononuclear cells (PBMCs), taken at new diagnosis, from a patient treated with antithyroid drugs. The receptors stem from a woman aged 25 to 39 with Graves disease.

In its sample, this clonotype was seen many times. The chain carries TRBV12-3 or TRBV12-4 and TRBJ2-5; TRBD1 matches 9 bases. The CDR3 covers 14 residues. V lost 5 bases, J lost 6 bases, and 7 bases stayed unmatched. The DNA for the CDR3 is TGTGCCAGCAGTCCTGGGACAGGGCGACAGACCCAGTACTTC. Its translation is CASSPGTGRQTQYF.

This clonotype was observed many times. This chain connects TRBV7-9 to TRBJ2-1; TRBD1 matches 10 bases. This CDR3 has 15 residues. Germline V lookup: CDR1 SEHNR, CDR2 FQNEAQ (reference sequence). With V trimmed by 5 bases and J by 8 bases, 9 bases remained unmatched. The CDR3 bases are TGTGCCAGCAGCGGTCGGACAGGGGGAAAGGATGAGCAGTTCTTC. Encoded protein: CASSGRTGGKDEQFF. The full variable domain, with the rest looked up from reference TRBV7-9 and TRBJ2-1, is DTGVSQNPRHKITKRGQNVTFRCDPISEHNRLYWYRQTLGQGPEFLTYFQNEAQLEKSRLLSDRFSAERPKGSFSTLEIQRTEQGDSAMYLCASSGRTGGKDEQFFGPGTRLTVL.

The table lists this clonotype with many counts. The CDR3 loop reads CASSSGLAVAYEQYF. CDR3 sequence (DNA): TGTGCCAGCAGCTCCGGACTAGCGGTTGCCTACGAGCAGTACTTC. The chain employs TRBV7-8 and TRBJ2-7, with 10 positions matching TRBD2. The J segment lost 2 bases and the V segment lost 4 bases, leaving 5 bases of the junction unmatched. This CDR3 spans 15 amino acids. Germline CDR1 and CDR2: SGHVS and FQNEAQ.

The chain couples TRBV12-3 or TRBV12-4 to TRBJ2-1; either TRBD1 or TRBD2 may fit D (5 bases each). The CDR3 covers 13 residues. Trimming shortened V by 3 bases and J by 8 bases, and 11 bases separated the two germline ends. CDR3 region: CASSFTRGHEQFF. CDR3 DNA: TGTGCCAGCAGTTTCACTCGGGGCCATGAGCAGTTCTTC.

This clonotype has at least ten counts. The V and J genes are TRBV5-6 and TRBJ2-3, with D unresolved. Trimming took off 4 bases at V and 5 bases at J, with 14 bases between the two ends. The germline V gene has CDR1 SGHDT and CDR2 YYEEEE. The CDR3 has 14 amino acids. The CDR3 region is CASSIGPLEDTQYF. The CDR3 DNA is TGTGCCAGCAGCATCGGGCCCTTGGAAGATACGCAGTATTTT.

At least ten counts were recorded for this clonotype. The V gene is TRBV18, the J gene TRBJ1-4; D is uncertain. The germline V gene has CDR1 KGHSH and CDR2 LQKENI. CDR3 size: 15 residues. V lost 1 base and J lost 6, with 12 bases in between. The CDR3 protein is CASSPLGGKDEKLFF. For the CDR3, the DNA is TGTGCCAGCTCACCACTAGGAGGGAAGGATGAAAAACTGTTTTTT.

This clonotype was seen repeatedly, ten times or more. The CDR3 sequence is CATSAGQGRYTDTQYF. Here the CDR3 DNA reads TGTGCCACCAGCGCAGGACAGGGCCGATACACAGATACGCAGTATTTT. The V gene is TRBV15, the J gene TRBJ2-3; 8 bases are a match to TRBD1. Unmatched junction bases numbered 9, after V lost 5 bases and J lost 2 bases. Germline-derived CDR1 and CDR2 are LNHNV and YYDKDF (reference sequence). The CDR3 consists of 16 residues.

This clonotype was counted at least ten times. Sequence at one end of the junction differs from germline and may be a read error. The chain carries TRBV20-1 and TRBJ1-4; possibly TRBD1 for D (6 bases). The CDR3 totals 13 residues. Germline CDR1 is DFQATT and CDR2 is SNEGSKA (reference sequence). CDR3 loop: CSVRGGPGEKLFF. The CDR3 DNA follows: TGCAGTGTTAGAGGGGGACCTGGTGAAAAACTGTTTTTT.

This clonotype was observed at least ten times. This chain's CDR3 is CSARGGGSSYNEQFF. In nucleotides, the CDR3 is TGCAGTGCTAGAGGTGGTGGGAGCTCCTACAATGAGCAGTTCTTC. The V call is TRBV20-1, the J call TRBJ2-1; tentatively, D is TRBD2 (5 bases). The germline CDR1 and CDR2 sequences are DFQATT and SNEGSKA (reference sequence). CDR3 length equals 15 residues. Trimming removed 1 base at V and 0 bases at J, with 10 bases between.

This clonotype was recorded at least ten times. V usage is TRBV19 and J usage is TRBJ1-2; D possibly corresponds to TRBD1 (5 bases). Germline V CDR1 and CDR2: LNHDA, SQIVND (reference sequence). Trimming cost V 3 bases and J 0 bases, with 14 bases left between them. The CDR3 covers 16 residues. The CDR3 DNA reads TGTGCCAGTAGTATTCGACCTCGACAGCCTAACTATGGCTACACCTTC. Its protein is CASSIRPRQPNYGYTF.